One sample yielded the 27 T cell receptor beta chains listed below, sequenced in a study of shared clonotypes between healthy human individuals (dated by TCRdb to 2020 to 2021). CD8 naive samples were obtained by positive selection for CCR7 among CD45RO-negative cells, yielding a CD45RA+CCR7+ population from which TemRA cells were excluded. Libraries were built with the immunoSEQ multiplex PCR assay. TCRdb took over this immuneACCESS table, retaining in-frame rearrangements with V and J assigned. Such tables are incomplete; in checked studies, under half of the missing clones stem from an unresolved V gene, and the remainder is unexplained. The sample table lists approximately 2,000,000 clones, over 85% of them with a count of one. The leading ten clones occupy around 1.8% of the sample. The sequencing sample was made of naive CD8+ T cells from PBMCs. The cell subset or site label, read with the paper, signifies: CD45RA+CCR7+. The receptors here all came from a man between 18 and 29 years old in good health. Some clones in this sample may be carry-over from other donors' samples.

With respect to this clone: Other nucleotide sequences from this sample produce the same CDR3. V and J are TRBV27 and TRBJ2-7; TRBD2 matches 7 bases. V gave up 3 bases and J gave up 2 bases; unmatched junction bases: 4. Germline assignment: CDR1 MNHEY and CDR2 SMNVEV (reference sequence). The CDR3 has 14 residues. This CDR3 is CASSFGGRTYEQYF. The CDR3 DNA reads as TGTGCCAGCAGTTTCGGCGGGAGAACCTACGAGCAGTACTTC.

The J gene is TRBJ2-6, the V gene TRBV7-8, with D tentatively TRBD1 (5 bases). The CDR3 is 18 amino acids. CDR1 and CDR2 from the germline V gene are SGHVS and FQNEAQ. V lost 10 bases and J 0 bases, leaving 22 bases between the germline ends. CDR3 sequence: CATLARTTPLSGANVLTF. DNA of the CDR3: TGTGCCACCTTAGCCCGGACAACCCCACTCTCTGGGGCCAACGTCCTGACTTTC.

V usage is TRBV5-1 and J usage is TRBJ2-1; D remains ambiguous. V shed 0 bases and J shed 5 bases, with 9 bases lying between them. The CDR3 covers 14 residues. Looked up from germline, CDR1 is SGHRS and CDR2 is YFSETQ. For the CDR3, the DNA is TGCGCCAGCAGCTTGGGCACCCTGAACAATGAGCAGTTCTTC. Translating gives CASSLGTLNNEQFF.

This rearrangement joins TRBV11-2 to TRBJ2-5, with a tentative D call TRBD1 (6 bases). CDR3 length: 14 amino acids. CDR1 is SGHAT, CDR2 FQNNGV, per germline. The V end lost 5 bases, the J end lost 2 bases, and 12 bases lay between the germline ends. The DNA of the CDR3 is TGTGCCAGCAGCAATTGGACAGCTCAAGAGACCCAGTACTTC. The encoded protein is CASSNWTAQETQYF.

V usage is TRBV27 and J usage is TRBJ1-3; no reliable D call. The germline gives CDR1 MNHEY, CDR2 SMNVEV (reference sequence). V was trimmed by 6 bases and J by 0 bases, leaving 9 bases between them. The length of the CDR3 is 14 residues. The CDR3 region is CASRPDVSGNTIYF. CDR3 DNA: TGTGCCAGCAGACCGGACGTCTCTGGAAACACCATATATTTT.

The chain carries TRBV27 and TRBJ2-1, with 13 bases that match TRBD2. J gave up 6 bases and V 5 bases, and 7 bases lay outside the gene matches. Germline values: CDR1 MNHEY, CDR2 SMNVEV (reference sequence). This CDR3 comprises 16 residues. CDR3 in DNA: TGTGCCAGCAGTGCTGCCGGGACTAGCGGGGTCAATGAGCAGTTCTTC. This translates into CASSAAGTSGVNEQFF.

The chain recombines TRBV27 with TRBJ2-3; maybe TRBD2 (6 bases). The CDR3 extends over 15 amino acids. V lost 1 base and J lost 4, with 12 bases in between. CDR1 is MNHEY and CDR2 is SMNVEV in the germline V gene (reference sequence). DNA of the CDR3: TGTGCCAGCAGTTTATTCGGGAGAGCCTCAGATACGCAGTATTTT. It yields the protein CASSLFGRASDTQYF.

The chain couples TRBV9 to TRBJ1-1; 7 nucleotides match TRBD1. The CDR3 contains 15 residues. V was clipped by 1 base and J by 1 base; unmatched bases: 4. CDR1 and CDR2 (germline): SGDLS, YYNGEE. CDR3 region: CASSVSGQQNTEAFF. The CDR3 nucleotides are TGTGCCAGCAGCGTATCGGGACAGCAGAACACTGAAGCTTTCTTT.

This clone was recorded only once. Other DNA sequences in the sample encode the same CDR3. V is TRBV7-9 and J is TRBJ1-1; a weak D match, TRBD1 (5 bases). V was trimmed by 1 base and J by 4 bases, leaving 13 bases between them. The CDR3 contains 15 residues. Germline V gene sequence: CDR1 SEHNR, CDR2 FQNEAQ (reference sequence). The DNA for the CDR3 is TGTGCCAGCAGCTTAGGTCCCGGGAGGGGCACTGAAGCTTTCTTT. It encodes CASSLGPGRGTEAFF.

CDR3 loop: CAISTRVAGGQGYEQYF. The CDR3 bases are TGTGCCATCAGTACCCGGGTAGCGGGAGGGCAGGGCTACGAGCAGTACTTC. The chain couples TRBV10-3 to TRBJ2-7; 11 positions agree with TRBD2. The CDR3 sequence is 17 residues long. The germline V gene has CDR1 ENHRY and CDR2 SYGVKD. V lost 5 bases to trimming and J lost 3 bases; unmatched junction nucleotides: 12.

The chain employs TRBV7-9 and TRBJ2-7, with D possibly TRBD1 on 5 matching bases. Germline values: CDR1 SEHNR, CDR2 FQNEAQ (reference sequence). V was clipped by 7 bases and J by 5 bases, with 15 bases between them. The CDR3 runs 13 residues. The chain's CDR3 is CASTRWGENEQYF. The CDR3 DNA reads TGTGCCAGCACCCGCTGGGGCGAGAACGAGCAGTACTTC.

The rearrangement joins TRBV6-5 to TRBJ1-2; no clear D. Germline loops: CDR1 MNHEY, CDR2 SVGAGI. The CDR3 consists of 14 residues. With 4 bases removed from V and 2 bases from J, the gap between germline ends came to 11 bases. Written as DNA, the CDR3 is TGTGCCAGCAGTTCGAGGGTGGGAAACTATGGCTACACCTTC. Protein sequence: CASSSRVGNYGYTF.

There are a few counts of this clone. The chain uses TRBV9 and TRBJ2-7; D tentatively fits TRBD1 or TRBD2 (6 bases each). V was clipped by 3 bases and J by 3 bases, with 10 bases between them. From germline, CDR1 is SGDLS and CDR2 YYNGEE. The CDR3 length is 13 residues. As DNA, the CDR3 is TGTGCCAGCAGCGCCGCGGGACACTACGAGCAGTACTTC. This encodes CASSAAGHYEQYF.

The CDR3 reads CASSEWPSADTQYF. CDR3 in DNA: TGTGCCAGCAGTGAATGGCCAAGCGCGGATACGCAGTATTTT. This rearrangement joins TRBV6-4 to TRBJ2-3; no clear D. Looked up from germline, CDR1 is MRHNA and CDR2 is SNTAGT. The CDR3 consists of 14 residues. V dropped 3 bases and J dropped 6 bases, with 13 bases sitting between them.

About this clone itself: The same CDR3 can be traced to other DNA sequences in this sample. The rearrangement joins TRBV7-6 to TRBJ1-1; unclear D gene. CDR3 length: 13 residues. V dropped 2 bases and J dropped 1 base, with 5 bases sitting between them. The germline gives CDR1 SGHVS, CDR2 FNYEAQ. CDR3 sequence reads: CASSLFQNTEAFF. The DNA for the CDR3 is TGTGCCAGCAGCTTATTTCAGAACACTGAAGCTTTCTTT.

The chain couples TRBV9 to TRBJ2-7, with D perhaps TRBD2 (5 bases). Germline CDR1 reads SGDLS; CDR2 reads YYNGEE. This CDR3 comprises 15 residues. Trimming stripped 2 bases from V and 2 bases from J, with 14 bases between. The CDR3 region is CASSVSFGITYEQYF. In DNA form, the CDR3 reads TGTGCCAGCAGCGTTAGTTTCGGGATTACCTACGAGCAGTACTTC.

Of note for this clone: In the same sample, other DNA sequences code for this CDR3. The chain recombines TRBV27 with TRBJ2-7, with D perhaps TRBD1 (5 bases). Trimming shortened V by 5 bases and J by 1 base, and 12 bases separated the two germline ends. Germline V gene data show CDR1 as MNHEY and CDR2 as SMNVEV (reference sequence). CDR3 length equals 14 residues. CDR3 DNA: TGTGCCAGCAGTGCCCGGCAGGGTTCCTACGAGCAGTACTTC. Translated: CASSARQGSYEQYF.

The chain joins TRBV6-1 to TRBJ1-5, with D unclear. Germline-derived CDR1 and CDR2 are MNHNS and SASEGT. The CDR3 consists of 11 residues. V lost 4 bases and J 6 bases, leaving 4 bases between the germline ends. The CDR3 loop reads CASSGPQPQHF. For the CDR3, the DNA is TGTGCCAGCAGTGGGCCTCAGCCCCAGCATTTT.

The chain links TRBV27 to TRBJ2-7; D is unclear. The ends were cut back, 6 bases at V and 6 bases at J, with 21 bases in the middle. The CDR3 contains 15 residues. Looked up from germline, CDR1 is MNHEY and CDR2 is SMNVEV (reference sequence). CDR3 residues: CASRSWLETGGEQYF. The CDR3 DNA follows: TGTGCCAGCAGATCCTGGTTGGAAACCGGCGGCGAGCAGTACTTC.

The chain employs TRBV28 and TRBJ1-1; D not resolved. V gave up 3 bases and J gave up 1 base, with 15 bases separating them. Germline V lookup: CDR1 MDHEN, CDR2 SYDVKM. The CDR3 is 16 residues long. CDR3 sequence (DNA): TGTGCCAGCAGTTTTACGGTCACGACTAAGAACACTGAAGCTTTCTTT. Amino acids: CASSFTVTTKNTEAFF.

Worth noting for this clone: This sample includes further DNA sequences coding for the same CDR3. CDR3 in DNA: TGTGCCAGCAGCGTTGCTAGTGGCTCCTACGAGCAGTACTTC. This gives the protein CASSVASGSYEQYF. This chain connects TRBV9 to TRBJ2-7; D gene ambiguous. The V and J ends lost 2 bases and 0 bases respectively, with 9 bases between them. This CDR3 has 14 residues. Looked up from germline, CDR1 is SGDLS and CDR2 is YYNGEE.

The chain recombines TRBV4-3 with TRBJ1-2, with 11 positions matching TRBD1. V lost 0 bases and J lost 2; bases outside the gene matches: 5. This CDR3 has 17 amino acids. CDR1 is LGHNA and CDR2 is YSLEER in the germline V gene. The CDR3 DNA is TGCGCCAGCAGCCAAGACGTCGGGGACAGGGGGAACTATGGCTACACCTTC. Translation: CASSQDVGDRGNYGYTF.

V usage is TRBV7-9 and J usage is TRBJ2-7; D not certain. V was cut by 1 base and J by 0 bases, with 10 bases left in between. Per germline, CDR1 SEHNR and CDR2 FQNEAQ (reference sequence). This CDR3 spans 15 amino acids. This chain's CDR3 is CASSLVPVSSYEQYF. The CDR3, as DNA: TGTGCCAGCAGCTTAGTCCCGGTCAGCTCCTACGAGCAGTACTTC.

The V and J genes are TRBV10-3 and TRBJ2-3; 8 bases are a match to TRBD1. This CDR3 spans 18 amino acids. V lost 0 bases, J lost 2 bases, and 10 bases stayed unmatched. Germline V gene data show CDR1 as ENHRY and CDR2 as SYGVKD. In DNA form, the CDR3 reads TGTGCCATCAGTGAGTCCGCCTGGACAGGGACCTTCACAGATACGCAGTATTTT. Translating it yields CAISESAWTGTFTDTQYF.

The chain links TRBV6-1 to TRBJ2-7; the D gene is possibly TRBD2 (5 bases). CDR3 length equals 13 residues. V lost 2 bases and J 7 bases, leaving 12 bases between the germline ends. Per the germline V gene, CDR1 is MNHNS and CDR2 is SASEGT. As DNA, the CDR3 is TGTGCCAGCAGTGAACCCCCCTCGGGGGAGCAGTACTTC. It translates to CASSEPPSGEQYF.

The gene calls are TRBV5-6 and TRBJ2-3; the match to TRBD2 covers 8 bases. CDR3 length: 16 residues. Per the germline V gene, CDR1 is SGHDT and CDR2 is YYEEEE. The V segment lost 2 bases and the J segment 7 bases; nucleotides outside the gene matches: 12. The CDR3 sequence is CASSFASGPSRNTQYF. In DNA, the CDR3 is TGTGCCAGCAGCTTCGCTAGCGGGCCCTCTCGGAATACGCAGTATTTT. Together with reference TRBV5-6 and TRBJ2-3, the CDR3 gives the full variable domain: DAGVTQSPTHLIKTRGQQVTLRCSPKSGHDTVSWYQQALGQGPQFIFQYYEEEERQRGNFPDRFSGHQFPNYSSELNVNALLLGDSALYLCASSFASGPSRNTQYFGPGTRLTVL.

Remarks on this clone: This sample also contains other DNA sequences that code for the same CDR3. The V and J genes are TRBV9 and TRBJ2-5, with 9 bases matching TRBD1. Germline V gives CDR1 SGDLS, CDR2 YYNGEE. Trimming removed 2 bases from V and 5 bases from J; junction bases left unmatched: 7. The CDR3 loop spans 15 amino acids. DNA for the CDR3: TGTGCCAGCAGCGTTTCAGGGACAGGGTGGGAGACCCAGTACTTC. This sequence encodes CASSVSGTGWETQYF.